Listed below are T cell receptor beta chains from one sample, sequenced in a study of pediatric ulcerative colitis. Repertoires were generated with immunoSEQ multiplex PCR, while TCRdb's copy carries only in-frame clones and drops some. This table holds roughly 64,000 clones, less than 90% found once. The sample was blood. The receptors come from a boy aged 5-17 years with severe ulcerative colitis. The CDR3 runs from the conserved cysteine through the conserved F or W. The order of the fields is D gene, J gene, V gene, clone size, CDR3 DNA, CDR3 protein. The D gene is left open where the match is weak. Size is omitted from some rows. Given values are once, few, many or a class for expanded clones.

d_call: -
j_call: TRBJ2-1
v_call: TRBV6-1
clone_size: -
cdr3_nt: TGTGCCACACGATCGGGGGCCCCCAACAATGAGCAGTTCTTC
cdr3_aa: CATRSGAPNNEQFF

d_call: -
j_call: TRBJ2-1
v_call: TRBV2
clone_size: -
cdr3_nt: TGTGCCAGCAGTGGATTGAAGGGTGGGACCTACAATGAGCAGTTCTTC
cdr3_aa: CASSGLKGGTYNEQFF

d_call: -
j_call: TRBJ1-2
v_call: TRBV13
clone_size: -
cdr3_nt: TGTGCCAGCAGCTTCTTCACCTTGGGGAGGGAAAATAACTATGGCTACACCTTC
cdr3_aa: CASSFFTLGRENNYGYTF

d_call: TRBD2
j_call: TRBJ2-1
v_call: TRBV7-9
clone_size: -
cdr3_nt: TGTGCCAGCAGCTTGACTAGCGGACACAATGAGCAGTTCTTC
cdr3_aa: CASSLTSGHNEQFF

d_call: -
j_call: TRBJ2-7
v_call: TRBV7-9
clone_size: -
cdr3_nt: TGTGCCAGCAGACCCGGACAGAGCTCCTACGAGCAGTACTTC
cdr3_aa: CASRPGQSSYEQYF

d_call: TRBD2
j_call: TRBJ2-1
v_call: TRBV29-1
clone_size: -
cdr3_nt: TGCAGCGTTGAGGTACTAGCGGGAGAAGTTATCTTC
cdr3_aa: CSVEVLAGEVIF

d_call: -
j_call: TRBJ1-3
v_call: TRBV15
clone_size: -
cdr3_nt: TGTGCCACCAGCAGAGGGGTTTCTGGAAACACCATATATTTT
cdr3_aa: CATSRGVSGNTIYF

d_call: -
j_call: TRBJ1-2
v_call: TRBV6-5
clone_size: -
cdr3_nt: TGTGCCAGCCTCCCGGGGGGAATAGGAAACTATGGCTACACCTTC
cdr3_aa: CASLPGGIGNYGYTF

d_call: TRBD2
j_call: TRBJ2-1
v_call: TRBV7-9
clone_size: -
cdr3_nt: TGTGCCAGCAGCTTAAGGCGGCTGGGACTAGCGGATGAGCAGTTCTTC
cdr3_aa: CASSLRRLGLADEQFF

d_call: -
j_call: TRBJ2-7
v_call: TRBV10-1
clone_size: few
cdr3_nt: TGCGCCAGCAGCAACGCCTTCCACGAGCAGTACTTC
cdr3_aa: CASSNAFHEQYF

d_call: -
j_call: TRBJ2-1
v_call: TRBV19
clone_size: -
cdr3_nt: TGTGCCAGTAGTATAGAGGGCGGGGAGAGCTCCTACAATGAGCAGTTCTTC
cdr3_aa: CASSIEGGESSYNEQFF

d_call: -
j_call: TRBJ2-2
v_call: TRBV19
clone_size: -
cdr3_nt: TGTGCCAGTAGTACAAAGCGGGACACCGGGGAGCTGTTTTTT
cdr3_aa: CASSTKRDTGELFF

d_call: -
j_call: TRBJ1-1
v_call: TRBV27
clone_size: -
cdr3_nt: TGTGCCAGCAGTTTATCGGCGGGCTCTGAAGCTTTCTTT
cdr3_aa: CASSLSAGSEAFF

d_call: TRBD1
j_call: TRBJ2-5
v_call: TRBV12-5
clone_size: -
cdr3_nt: TGTGCTAGTGGTTTGGCCGGACAGGGGGGTGAGACCCAGTACTTC
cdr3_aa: CASGLAGQGGETQYF

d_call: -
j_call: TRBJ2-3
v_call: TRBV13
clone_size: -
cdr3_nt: TGTGCCAGCGAGGGGAGCACAGATACGCAGTATTTT
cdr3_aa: CASEGSTDTQYF

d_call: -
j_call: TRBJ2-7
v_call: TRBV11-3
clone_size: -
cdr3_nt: TGTGCCAGCAGCTTATCCCAGGTTGGCGAGCAGTACTTC
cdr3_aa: CASSLSQVGEQYF

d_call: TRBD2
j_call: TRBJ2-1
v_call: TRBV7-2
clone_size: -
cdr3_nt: TGTGCCAGCACCCCAGGGACTAGCGGGCCGGATGAGCAGTTCTTC
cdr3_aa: CASTPGTSGPDEQFF

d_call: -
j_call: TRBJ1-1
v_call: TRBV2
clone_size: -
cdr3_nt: TGTGCCAGCAAGGCAGGGGAATCGAGCACTGAAGCTTTCTTT
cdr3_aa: CASKAGESSTEAFF

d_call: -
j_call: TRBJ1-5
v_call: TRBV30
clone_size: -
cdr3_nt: TGTGCCTGGAATGAAGTCCTAGAGGGTCAGCCCCAGCATTTT
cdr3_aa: CAWNEVLEGQPQHF

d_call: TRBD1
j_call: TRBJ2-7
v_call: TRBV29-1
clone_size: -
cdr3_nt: TGCAGCGTGTGGATCTTGGGACAGGGGGCCCCCTACGAGCAGTACTTC
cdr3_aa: CSVWILGQGAPYEQYF

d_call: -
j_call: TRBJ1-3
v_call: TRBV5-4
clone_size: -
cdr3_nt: TGTGCCAGCAGCTTGGCCGTGGGGCACTCAAATCCTGGAAACACCATATATTTT
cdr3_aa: CASSLAVGHSNPGNTIYF

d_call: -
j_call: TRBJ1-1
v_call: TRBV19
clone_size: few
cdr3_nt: TGTGCCAGTAGTAGAGGCCCTGAAGCTTTCTTT
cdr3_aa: CASSRGPEAFF

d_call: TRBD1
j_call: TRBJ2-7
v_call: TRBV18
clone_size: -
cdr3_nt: TGTGCCAGCTCCGTGACGGGGACAGGGGACTACGAGCAGTACTTC
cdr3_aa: CASSVTGTGDYEQYF

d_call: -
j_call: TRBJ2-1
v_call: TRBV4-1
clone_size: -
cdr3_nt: TGCGCCAGCAGCCAAGAAGGGCAGGCTGGGAATGAGCAGTTCTTC
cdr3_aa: CASSQEGQAGNEQFF

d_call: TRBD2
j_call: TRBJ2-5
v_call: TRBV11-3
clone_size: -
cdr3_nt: TGTGCCAGCAAAAAGCGGGAACAAGAGACCCAGTACTTC
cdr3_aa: CASKKREQETQYF

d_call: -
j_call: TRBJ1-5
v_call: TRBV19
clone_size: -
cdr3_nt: TGTGCCAGTAGTGGGGGGGCAACCAGAAATCAGCCCCAGCATTTT
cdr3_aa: CASSGGATRNQPQHF

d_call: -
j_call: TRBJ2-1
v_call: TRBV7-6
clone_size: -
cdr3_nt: TGTGCCAGCAGCTTCGGGACTTTTAGCTCCTACAATGAGCAGTTCTTC
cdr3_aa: CASSFGTFSSYNEQFF

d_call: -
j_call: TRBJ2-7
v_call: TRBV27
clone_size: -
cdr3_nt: TGTGCCAGCAGTTTAGGGACAAACTACGAGCAGTACTTC
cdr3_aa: CASSLGTNYEQYF

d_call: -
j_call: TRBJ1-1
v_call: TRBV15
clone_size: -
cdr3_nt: TGTGCCACCAGCAGAGACAGGCTAGGGGACACTGAAGCTTTCTTT
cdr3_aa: CATSRDRLGDTEAFF

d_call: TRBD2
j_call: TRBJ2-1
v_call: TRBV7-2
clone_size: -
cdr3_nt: TGTGCCAGCAGTCCAACTAGCGGTCTCTACAATGAGCAGTTCTTC
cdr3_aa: CASSPTSGLYNEQFF

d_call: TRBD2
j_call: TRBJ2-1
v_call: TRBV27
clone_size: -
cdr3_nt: TGTGCCAGCAGTTTCGAAGCGGGAATTTACAATGAGCAGTTCTTC
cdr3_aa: CASSFEAGIYNEQFF

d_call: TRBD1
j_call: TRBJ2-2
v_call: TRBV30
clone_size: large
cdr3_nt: TGTGCCTGGAGTGCTTGGGGACAGGGGGCGAGCACCGGGGAGCTGTTTTTT
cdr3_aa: CAWSAWGQGASTGELFF

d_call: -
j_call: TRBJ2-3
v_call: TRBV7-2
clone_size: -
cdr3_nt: TGTGCCAGCAGCTTGCGGTTTAGCACAGATACGCAGTATTTT
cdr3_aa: CASSLRFSTDTQYF

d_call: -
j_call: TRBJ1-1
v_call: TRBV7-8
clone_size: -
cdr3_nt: TGTGCCAGTTATCCGGGACACCTGAACACTGAAGCTTTCTTT
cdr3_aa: CASYPGHLNTEAFF

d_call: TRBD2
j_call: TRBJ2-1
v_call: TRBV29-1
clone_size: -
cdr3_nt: TGCAGCGTTGAAGTAGCGGGAGGGCGAAACAATGAGCAGTTCTTC
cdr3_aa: CSVEVAGGRNNEQFF

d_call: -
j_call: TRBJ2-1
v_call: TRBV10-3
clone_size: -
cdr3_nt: TGTGCCATCAGTGAGTATTTAGACCCATCCCAATACGGTGAGCAGTTCTTC
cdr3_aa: CAISEYLDPSQYGEQFF

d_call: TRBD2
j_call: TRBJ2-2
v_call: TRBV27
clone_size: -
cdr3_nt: TGTGCCACAACCGGGACTAAAAACACCGGGGAGCTGTTTTTT
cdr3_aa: CATTGTKNTGELFF

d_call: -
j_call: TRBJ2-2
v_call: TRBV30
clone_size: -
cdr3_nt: TGTGCCTGGAGCTCCCGGTCCCCCGGGGAGCTGTTTTTT
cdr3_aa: CAWSSRSPGELFF